The TCR beta chain described here comes from a study of T cells in Graves' hyperthyroidism and ophthalmopathy. RNA transcripts yielded amplified TCR beta CDR3 regions. HTBI primers were employed in a first-round RT-PCR of the TCR CDR3. TCRdb ran MiXCR on the multiplex PCR reads and lists one entry per CDR3 protein. The data show 530,000 or so distinct CDR3 sequences, around 24% seen once. Trimming cost V 6 bases and J 5 bases; bases outside gene matches: 8. Germline-derived CDR1 and CDR2 are MDHEN and SYDVKM. The CDR3 sequence is 15 residues long. Patients with uncontrolled infections, other autoimmune diseases, pregnancy or lactation were excluded. In making diagnoses, clinical symptoms, serum thyroxine and TRAb, thyroid ultrasound and orbital computed tomography were all used. General observations from the study: Clonotypes that were expanded in thyroid above 0.001 mostly appeared in blood too.

As concerns this clonotype: The target antigen is unknown.

The chain links TRBV28 to TRBJ1-2; 11 positions match TRBD1. Input material: blood. The sequence was collected from a woman in her twenties or thirties with Graves' ophthalmopathy. CDR3 DNA: TGTGCCAGCAGCAGGACAGGGGGCTTTGGGTATGGCTACACCTTC. It codes for CASSRTGGFGYGYTF.